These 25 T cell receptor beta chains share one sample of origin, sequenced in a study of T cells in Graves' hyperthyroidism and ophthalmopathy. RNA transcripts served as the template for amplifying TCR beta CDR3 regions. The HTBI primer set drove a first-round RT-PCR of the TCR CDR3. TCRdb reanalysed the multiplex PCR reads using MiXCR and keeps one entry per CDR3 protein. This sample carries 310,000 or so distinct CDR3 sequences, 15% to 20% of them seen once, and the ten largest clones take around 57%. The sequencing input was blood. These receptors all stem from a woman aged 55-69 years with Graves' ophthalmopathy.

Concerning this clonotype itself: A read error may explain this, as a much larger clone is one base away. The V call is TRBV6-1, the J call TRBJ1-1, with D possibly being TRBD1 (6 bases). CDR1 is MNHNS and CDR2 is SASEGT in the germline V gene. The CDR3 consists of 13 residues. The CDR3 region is CASKARGNTEPFF. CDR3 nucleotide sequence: TGTGCCAGCAAGGCGAGGGGGAACACTGAACCTTTCTTT.

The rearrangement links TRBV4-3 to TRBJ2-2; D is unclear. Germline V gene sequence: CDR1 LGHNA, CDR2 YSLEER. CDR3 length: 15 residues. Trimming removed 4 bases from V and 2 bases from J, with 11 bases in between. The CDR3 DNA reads TGCGCCAGCAGCCCCTCCTGGCTTAACACCGGGGAGCTGTTTTTT. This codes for CASSPSWLNTGELFF.

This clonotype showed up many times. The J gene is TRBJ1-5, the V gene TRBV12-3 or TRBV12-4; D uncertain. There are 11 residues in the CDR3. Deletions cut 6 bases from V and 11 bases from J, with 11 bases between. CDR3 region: CASSFSRAQHF. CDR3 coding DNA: TGTGCCAGCAGCTTCTCTCGGGCCCAGCATTTT.

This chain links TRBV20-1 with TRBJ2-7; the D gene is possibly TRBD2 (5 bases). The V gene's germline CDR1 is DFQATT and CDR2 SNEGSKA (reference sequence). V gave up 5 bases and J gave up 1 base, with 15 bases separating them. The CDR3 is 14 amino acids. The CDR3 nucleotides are TGCAGTGCTGAGGGTTCCTCCGGGTCCTACGAGCAGTACTTC. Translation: CSAEGSSGSYEQYF.

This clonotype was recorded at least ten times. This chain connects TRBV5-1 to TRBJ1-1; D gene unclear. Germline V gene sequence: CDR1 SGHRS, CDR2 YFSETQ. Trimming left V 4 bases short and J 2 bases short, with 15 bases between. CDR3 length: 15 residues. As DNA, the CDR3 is TGCGCCAGCAGCCGTACCCGGGGAAAAAACACTGAAGCTTTCTTT. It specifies CASSRTRGKNTEAFF.

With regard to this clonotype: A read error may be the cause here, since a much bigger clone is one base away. The CDR3 is CASSLWFGSSGNTIYF. For the CDR3, the DNA is TGTGCCAGCAGTTTATGGTTTGGCAGCTCTGGAAACACCATATATTTT. This chain links TRBV28 with TRBJ1-3; D is ambiguous. The CDR3 is made up of 16 amino acids. Per germline, CDR1 MDHEN and CDR2 SYDVKM. Trimming took 0 bases from V and 0 from J, leaving 9 bases between them.

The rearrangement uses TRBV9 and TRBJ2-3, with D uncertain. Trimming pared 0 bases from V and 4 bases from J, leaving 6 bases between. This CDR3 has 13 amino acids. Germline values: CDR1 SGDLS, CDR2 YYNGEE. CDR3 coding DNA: TGTGCCAGCAGCGTAGCTTCTCCAGATACGCAGTATTTT. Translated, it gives CASSVASPDTQYF.

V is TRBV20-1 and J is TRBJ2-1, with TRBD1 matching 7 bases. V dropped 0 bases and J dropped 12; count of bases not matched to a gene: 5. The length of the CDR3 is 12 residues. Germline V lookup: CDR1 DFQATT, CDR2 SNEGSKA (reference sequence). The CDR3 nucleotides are TGCAGTGCTAGAGACAGGGGGAGAGGGCAGTTCTTC. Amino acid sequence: CSARDRGRGQFF.

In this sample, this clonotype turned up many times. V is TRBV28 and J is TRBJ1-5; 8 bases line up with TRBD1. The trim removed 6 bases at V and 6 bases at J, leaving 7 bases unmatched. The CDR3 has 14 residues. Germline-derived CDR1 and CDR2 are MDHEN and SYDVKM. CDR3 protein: CASRRQGILQPQHF. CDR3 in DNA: TGTGCCAGCAGGCGACAGGGGATTCTTCAGCCCCAGCATTTT.

CDR3 bases: TGCAGTGCTCAATCGTGGCAGACGGCGAACACCGGGGAGCTGTTTTTT. As protein: CSAQSWQTANTGELFF. This sequence joins TRBV20-1 and TRBJ2-2, with D uncertain. V lost 5 bases, J lost 0 bases, and 16 bases lay in between. The CDR3 consists of 16 residues. Looked up from germline, CDR1 is DFQATT and CDR2 is SNEGSKA (reference sequence).

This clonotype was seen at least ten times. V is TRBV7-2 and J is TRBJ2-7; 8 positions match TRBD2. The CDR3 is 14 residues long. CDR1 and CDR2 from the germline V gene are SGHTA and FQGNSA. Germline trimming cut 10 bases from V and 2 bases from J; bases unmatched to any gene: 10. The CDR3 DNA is TGTGCCACCGCTTTCGGCGGGAGGACCTACGAGCAGTACTTC. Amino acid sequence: CATAFGGRTYEQYF.

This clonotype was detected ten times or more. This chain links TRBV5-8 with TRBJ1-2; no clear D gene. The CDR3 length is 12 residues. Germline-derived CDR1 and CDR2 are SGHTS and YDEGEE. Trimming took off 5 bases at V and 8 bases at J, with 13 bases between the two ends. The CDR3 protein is CASSSIYGGYTF. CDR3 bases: TGTGCCAGCAGTTCAATCTATGGAGGCTACACCTTC.

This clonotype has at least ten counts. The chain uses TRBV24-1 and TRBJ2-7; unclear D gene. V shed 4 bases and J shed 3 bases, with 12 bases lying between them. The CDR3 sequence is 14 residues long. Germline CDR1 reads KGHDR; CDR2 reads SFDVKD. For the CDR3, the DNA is TGTGCCACCAGTGAGTCCGCCCCGGGCTACGAGCAGTACTTC. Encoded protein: CATSESAPGYEQYF.

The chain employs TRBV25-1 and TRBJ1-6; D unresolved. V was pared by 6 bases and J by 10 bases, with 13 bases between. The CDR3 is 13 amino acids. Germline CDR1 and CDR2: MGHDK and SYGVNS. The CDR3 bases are TGTGCCAGCAGCACTACGCTGGTATCACCCCTCCACTTT. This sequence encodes CASSTTLVSPLHF.

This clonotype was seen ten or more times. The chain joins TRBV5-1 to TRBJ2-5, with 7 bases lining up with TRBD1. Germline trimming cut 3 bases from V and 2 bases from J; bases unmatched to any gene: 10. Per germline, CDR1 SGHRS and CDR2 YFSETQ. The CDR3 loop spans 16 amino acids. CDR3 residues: CASSSTGRSGQETQYF. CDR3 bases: TGCGCCAGCAGCTCGACAGGGCGAAGCGGACAAGAGACCCAGTACTTC.

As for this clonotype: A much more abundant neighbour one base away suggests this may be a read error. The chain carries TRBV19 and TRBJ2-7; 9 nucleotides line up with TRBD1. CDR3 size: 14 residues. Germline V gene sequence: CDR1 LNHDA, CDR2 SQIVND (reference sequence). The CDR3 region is CASRRDRVNGERYF. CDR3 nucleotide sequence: TGTGCCAGTAGGCGGGACAGGGTAAATGGAGAGCGGTACTTC.

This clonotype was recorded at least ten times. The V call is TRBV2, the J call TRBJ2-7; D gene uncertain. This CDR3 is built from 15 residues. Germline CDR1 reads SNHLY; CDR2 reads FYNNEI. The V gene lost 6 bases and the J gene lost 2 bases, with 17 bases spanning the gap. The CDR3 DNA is TGTGCCAGCAGCCCTAGGGCAGGATTGGCCTACGAGCAGTACTTC. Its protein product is CASSPRAGLAYEQYF. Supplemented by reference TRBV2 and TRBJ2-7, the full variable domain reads EPEVTQTPSHQVTQMGQEVILRCVPISNHLYFYWYRQILGQKVEFLVSFYNNEISEKSEIFDDQFSVERPDGSNFTLKIRSTKLEDSAMYFCASSPRAGLAYEQYFGPGTRLTVT.

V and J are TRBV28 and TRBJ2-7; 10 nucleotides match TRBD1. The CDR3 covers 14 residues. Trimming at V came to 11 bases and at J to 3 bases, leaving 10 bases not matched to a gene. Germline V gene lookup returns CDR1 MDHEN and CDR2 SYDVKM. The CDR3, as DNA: TGTGCCGGGGGGACAGGGGCCAGAGGCTACGAGCAGTACTTC. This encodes CAGGTGARGYEQYF.

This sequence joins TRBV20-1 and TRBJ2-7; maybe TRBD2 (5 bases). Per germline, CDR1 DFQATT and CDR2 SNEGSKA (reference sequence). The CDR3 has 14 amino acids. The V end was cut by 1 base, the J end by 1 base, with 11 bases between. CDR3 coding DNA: TGCAGTGCTAGAGCGAGGGAATGGTCCTACGAGCAGTACTTC. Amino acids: CSARAREWSYEQYF.

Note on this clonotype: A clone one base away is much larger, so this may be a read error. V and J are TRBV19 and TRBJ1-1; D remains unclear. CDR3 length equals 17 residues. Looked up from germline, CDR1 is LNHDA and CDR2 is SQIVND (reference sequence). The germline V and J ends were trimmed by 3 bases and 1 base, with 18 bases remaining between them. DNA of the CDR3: TGTGCCAGTAGTATGAGGGCAGGACGTCCTCGGAACACTGAAGCTTTCTTT. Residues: CASSMRAGRPRNTEAFF.

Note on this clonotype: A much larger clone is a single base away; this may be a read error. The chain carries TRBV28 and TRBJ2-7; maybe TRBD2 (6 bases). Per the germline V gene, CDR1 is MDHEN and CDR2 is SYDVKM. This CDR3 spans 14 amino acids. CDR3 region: CTSSLYGGSYEQYF. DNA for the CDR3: TGTACCAGCAGTTTATACGGGGGATCCTACGAGCAGTACTTC.

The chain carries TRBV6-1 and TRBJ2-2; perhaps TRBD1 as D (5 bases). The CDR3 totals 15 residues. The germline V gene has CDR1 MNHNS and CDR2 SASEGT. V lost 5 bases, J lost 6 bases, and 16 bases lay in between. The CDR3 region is CASSYQGRISGELFF. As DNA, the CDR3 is TGTGCCAGCAGTTATCAGGGCCGGATCTCCGGGGAGCTGTTTTTT.

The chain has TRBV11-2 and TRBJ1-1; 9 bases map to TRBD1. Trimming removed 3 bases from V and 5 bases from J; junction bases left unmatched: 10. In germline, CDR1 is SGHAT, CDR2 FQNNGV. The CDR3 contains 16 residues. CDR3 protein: CASSFGQGTLGTEAFF. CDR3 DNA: TGTGCCAGCAGCTTTGGACAGGGGACGCTAGGAACTGAAGCTTTCTTT.

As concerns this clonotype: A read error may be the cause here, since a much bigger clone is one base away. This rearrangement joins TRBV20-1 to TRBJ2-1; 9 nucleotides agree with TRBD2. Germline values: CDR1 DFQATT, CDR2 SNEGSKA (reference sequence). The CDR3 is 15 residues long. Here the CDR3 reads CGATPGTSFNNEQFF. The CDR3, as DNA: TGCGGTGCTACCCCCGGGACTAGCTTCAACAATGAGCAGTTCTTC.

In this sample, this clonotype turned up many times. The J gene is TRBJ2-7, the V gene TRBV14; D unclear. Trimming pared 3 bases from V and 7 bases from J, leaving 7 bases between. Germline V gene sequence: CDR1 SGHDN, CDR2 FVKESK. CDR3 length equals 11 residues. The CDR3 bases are TGTGCCAGCAGCCACACATCTGAGCAGTACTTC. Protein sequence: CASSHTSEQYF.